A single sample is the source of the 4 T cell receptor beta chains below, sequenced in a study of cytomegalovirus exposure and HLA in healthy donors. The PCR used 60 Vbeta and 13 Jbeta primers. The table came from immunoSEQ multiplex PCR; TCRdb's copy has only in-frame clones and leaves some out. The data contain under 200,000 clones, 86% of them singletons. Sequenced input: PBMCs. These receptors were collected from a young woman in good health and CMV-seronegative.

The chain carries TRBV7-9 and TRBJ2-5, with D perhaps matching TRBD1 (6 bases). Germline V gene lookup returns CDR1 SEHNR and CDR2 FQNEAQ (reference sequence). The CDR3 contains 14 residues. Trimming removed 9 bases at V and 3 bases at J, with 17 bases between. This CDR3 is CASTTTGGEETQYF. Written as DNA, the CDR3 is TGTGCCAGTACTACAACTGGGGGCGAAGAGACCCAGTACTTC.

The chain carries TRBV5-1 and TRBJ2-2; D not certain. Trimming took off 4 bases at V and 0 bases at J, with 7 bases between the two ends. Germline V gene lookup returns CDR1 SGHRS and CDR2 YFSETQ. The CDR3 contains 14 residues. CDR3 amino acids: CASSIDTNTGELFF. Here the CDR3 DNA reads TGCGCCAGCAGCATAGATACGAACACCGGGGAGCTGTTTTTT. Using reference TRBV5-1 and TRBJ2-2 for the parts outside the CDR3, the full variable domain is KAGVTQTPRYLIKTRGQQVTLSCSPISGHRSVSWYQQTPGQGLQFLFEYFSETQRNKGNFPGRFSGRQFSNSRSEMNVSTLELGDSALYLCASSIDTNTGELFFGEGSRLTVL.

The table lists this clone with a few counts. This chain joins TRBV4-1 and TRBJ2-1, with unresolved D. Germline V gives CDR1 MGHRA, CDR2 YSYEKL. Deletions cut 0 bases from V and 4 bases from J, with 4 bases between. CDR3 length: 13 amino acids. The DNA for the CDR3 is TGCGCCAGCAGCCAAGACAGTTACAATGAGCAGTTCTTC. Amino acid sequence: CASSQDSYNEQFF.

CDR3 bases: TGTGCCGTTTCGTGGGCGGGGGAGAGCACAGATACGCAGTATTTT. Encoded protein: CAVSWAGESTDTQYF. The rearrangement links TRBV5-6 to TRBJ2-3; 7 nucleotides agree with TRBD2. This CDR3 has 15 residues. V was clipped by 10 bases and J by 0 bases; unmatched bases: 11. The germline V gene encodes CDR1 SGHDT and CDR2 YYEEEE.